This T cell receptor beta chain derives from a study of T cell responses to AZD1222 COVID-19 vaccine. General study findings and limits: Donors were mostly white British, more females; clonal diversity possibly underestimated.

About this clone itself: The antigen remains unidentified.

TCRdb's copy holds only in-frame clones and misses some; the assay was immunoSEQ multiplex PCR. The table shows some 79,000 clones, with 80% to 90% occurring only once. This CDR3 contains 14 residues. Germline CDR1 MDHEN, CDR2 SYDVKM. V lost 6 bases and J lost 7; bases outside the gene matches: 6. The sample here was peripheral blood, taken 28 days after the second AZD1222 dose. The chain uses TRBV28 and TRBJ1-6, with 7 bases matching TRBD1. The sequence derives from an adult who received the AZD1222 COVID-19 vaccine. CDR3 sequence reads: CASRRGQLNSPLHF. The CDR3 DNA is TGTGCCAGCAGGCGGGGACAGCTAAATTCACCCCTCCACTTT.